This entry describes one T cell receptor (beta chain). The data were taken from a study of T cell responses to AZD1222 COVID-19 vaccine. Here immunoSEQ multiplex PCR was the method, and the copy in TCRdb shows in-frame clones only, minus some. This sample has fewer than 150,000 clones, with almost 95% found just once. Between the trimmed V and J ends, which lost 6 bases and 4 bases, there was a span of 13 bases. CDR1 SNHLY and CDR2 FYNNEI come from the germline V gene. This CDR3 region has 14 residues. Material: peripheral blood, obtained 28 days after the second AZD1222 dose. The clonotype originates from an adult who received the AZD1222 COVID-19 vaccine. J is TRBJ2-1 and V is TRBV2, with D perhaps matching TRBD1 (6 bases). DNA of the CDR3: TGTGCCAGCAGCCGGTCCCAGGGGTACAATGAGCAGTTCTTC. Protein product: CASSRSQGYNEQFF.